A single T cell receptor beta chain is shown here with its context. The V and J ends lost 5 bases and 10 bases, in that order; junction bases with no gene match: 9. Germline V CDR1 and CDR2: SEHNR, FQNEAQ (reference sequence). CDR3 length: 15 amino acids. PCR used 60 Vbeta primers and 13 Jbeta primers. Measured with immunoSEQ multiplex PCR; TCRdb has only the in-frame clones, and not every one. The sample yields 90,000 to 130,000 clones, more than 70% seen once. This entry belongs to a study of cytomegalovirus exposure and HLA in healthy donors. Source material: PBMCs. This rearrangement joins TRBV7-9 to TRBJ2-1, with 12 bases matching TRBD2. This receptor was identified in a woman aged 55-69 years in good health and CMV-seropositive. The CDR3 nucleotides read TGTGCCAGCAGCCCGCCGGGACTAGCGGGTCTCGAGCAGTTCTTC. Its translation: CASSPPGLAGLEQFF.